This TCR beta chain was captured in a study of blood T cell repertoires in COVID-19 (dated by TCRdb to 2018 to 2020). Context from the whole study: The collaborator samples originated in the United States, Italy and Spain and spanned the acute and convalescent phases of COVID-19. The material from the prospective study consisted of cDNA or gDNA derived from T cells, B-cell-depleted T cells, or PBMCs. The dataset comprised deeply sampled blood TCRbeta repertoires from subjects exposed to, actively infected with, or recovered from COVID-19. The repertoires were released in a freely available public database intended as a resource for research on the immune response to SARS-CoV-2. The samples were drawn from two sources: the first 160 participants of the ongoing ImmuneRACE study, and about 1,300 subjects contributed by 6 global collaborators. The sample metadata nearly always contained a de-identified subject ID, COVID-19 status, age in years and sex. Where available, HLA class I and class II types were obtained from metadata supplied by the sample provider rather than from assay-based typing. On the study overall, not on this receptor specifically: The quantity of clinical and demographic metadata differed by source and by participant and was supplied without curation.

There are 14 amino acids in the CDR3, from cysteine to phenylalanine inclusive. Of the read, only the CDR3 DNA is kept; its 42 bases are in frame from base 1. Reading the germline V gene (reference sequence) gives CDR1 SEHNR and CDR2 FQNEAQ. V drops 0 bases and J drops 2 bases, leaving 7 bases in between. Worth noting for this clone: It has no known antigen specificity. No much larger clone exists at a distance of one base, and base qualities are not known.

Another Seattle source contributed samples from volunteer blood donors who had recovered from COVID-19. Whole blood was collected in K2EDTA tubes by collaborating institutions according to the institutions' own protocols. Collaborator samples were shipped for TCRbeta analysis as frozen whole blood, isolated PBMCs, or DNA extracted from either sample type. TCRbeta CDR3 regions were amplified from genomic DNA by means of the immunoSEQ Assay, a bias-controlled multiplex PCR. Regarding the original processing steps: Within the assay, amplification of reference gene primers was used to estimate how many nucleated cells each sample contained. To quantify the absolute abundance of each unique TCRbeta CDR3 rearrangement, sequence reads were collapsed and filtered. For each sample, productive Simpson clonality was calculated by taking the square root of Simpson's diversity index across productive rearrangements. TCRdb holds this immuneACCESS table with in-frame rearrangements only. Some clones are missing; in checked studies, unresolved V genes explain under half, and the rest has no known cause. Clonal size and the V and J genes are those of that table, whereas D and trimming came from the DNA. This sample holds roughly 150,000 clones; more than 75% were observed only once. Clones ranked in the top ten supply about 2.1% of the sample.

What was sequenced was peripheral blood. This sequence originates from a man aged 50-60 years who had recovered from COVID-19. The sequence is built from TRBV7-9 and TRBJ1-2; the D segment could be TRBD1, given 6 matching bases. The encoded CDR3 is CASSLATGNYGYTF. The base sequence is TGTGCCAGCAGCTTAGCAACAGGGAACTATGGCTACACCTTC.